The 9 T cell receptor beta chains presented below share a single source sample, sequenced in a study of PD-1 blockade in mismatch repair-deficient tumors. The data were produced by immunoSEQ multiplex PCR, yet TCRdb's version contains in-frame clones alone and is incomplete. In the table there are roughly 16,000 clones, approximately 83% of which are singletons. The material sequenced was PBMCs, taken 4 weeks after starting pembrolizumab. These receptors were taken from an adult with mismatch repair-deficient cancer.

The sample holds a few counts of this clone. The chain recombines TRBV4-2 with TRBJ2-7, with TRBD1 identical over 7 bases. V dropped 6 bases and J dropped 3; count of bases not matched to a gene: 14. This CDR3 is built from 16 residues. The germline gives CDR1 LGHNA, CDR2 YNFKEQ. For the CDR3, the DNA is TGTGCCAGCAGTCTAGACCCGAGGACAGGCGACTACGAGCAGTACTTC. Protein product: CASSLDPRTGDYEQYF.

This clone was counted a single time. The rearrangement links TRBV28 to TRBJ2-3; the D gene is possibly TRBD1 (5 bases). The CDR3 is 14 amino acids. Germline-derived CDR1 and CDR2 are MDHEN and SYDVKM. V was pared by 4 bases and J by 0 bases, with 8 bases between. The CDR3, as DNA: TGTGCCAGCAGTTCCCAGGGAAGCACAGATACGCAGTATTTT. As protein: CASSSQGSTDTQYF.

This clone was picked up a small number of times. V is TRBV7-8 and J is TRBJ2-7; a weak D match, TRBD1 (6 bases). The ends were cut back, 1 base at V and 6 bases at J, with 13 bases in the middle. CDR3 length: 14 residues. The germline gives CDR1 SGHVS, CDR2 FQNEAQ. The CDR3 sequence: CASSLDDRLSEQYF. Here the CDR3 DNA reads TGTGCCAGCAGCTTAGACGACAGGTTGAGCGAGCAGTACTTC. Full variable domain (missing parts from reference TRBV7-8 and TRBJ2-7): GAGVSQSPRYKVAKRGQDVALRCDPISGHVSLFWYQQALGQGPEFLTYFQNEAQLDKSGLPSDRFFAERPEGSVSTLKIQRTQQEDSAVYLCASSLDDRLSEQYFGPGTRLTVT.

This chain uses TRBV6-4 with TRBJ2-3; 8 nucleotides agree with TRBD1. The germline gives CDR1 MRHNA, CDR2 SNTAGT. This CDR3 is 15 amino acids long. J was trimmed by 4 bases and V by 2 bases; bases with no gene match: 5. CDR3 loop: CASSDEPGGADTQYF. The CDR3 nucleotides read TGTGCCAGCAGTGACGAACCAGGGGGCGCAGATACGCAGTATTTT.

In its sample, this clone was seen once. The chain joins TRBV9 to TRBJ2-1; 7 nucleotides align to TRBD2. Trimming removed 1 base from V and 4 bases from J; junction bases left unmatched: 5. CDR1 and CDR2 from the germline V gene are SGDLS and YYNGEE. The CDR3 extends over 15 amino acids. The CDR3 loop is CASSVKAGPYNEQFF. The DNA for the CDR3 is TGTGCCAGCAGCGTAAAAGCGGGACCTTACAATGAGCAGTTCTTC.

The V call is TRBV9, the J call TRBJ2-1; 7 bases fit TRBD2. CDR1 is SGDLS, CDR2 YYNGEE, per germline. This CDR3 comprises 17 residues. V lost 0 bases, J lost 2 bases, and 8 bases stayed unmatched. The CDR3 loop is CASSVGASGGAYNEQFF. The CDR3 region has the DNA TGTGCCAGCAGCGTAGGGGCTAGCGGAGGGGCCTACAATGAGCAGTTCTTC.

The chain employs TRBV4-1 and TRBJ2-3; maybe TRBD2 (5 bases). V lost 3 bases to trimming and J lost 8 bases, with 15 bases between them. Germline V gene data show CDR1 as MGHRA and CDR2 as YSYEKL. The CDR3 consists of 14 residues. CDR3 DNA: TGCGCCAGCAGCCATAACACCGAGGCGGGTACGCAGTATTTT. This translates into CASSHNTEAGTQYF.

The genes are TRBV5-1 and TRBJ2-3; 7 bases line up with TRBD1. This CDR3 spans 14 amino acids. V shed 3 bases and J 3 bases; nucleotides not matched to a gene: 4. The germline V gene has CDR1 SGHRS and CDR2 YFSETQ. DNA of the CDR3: TGCGCCAGCAGCTGGGACAGTGTGACAGATACGCAGTATTTT. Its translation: CASSWDSVTDTQYF.

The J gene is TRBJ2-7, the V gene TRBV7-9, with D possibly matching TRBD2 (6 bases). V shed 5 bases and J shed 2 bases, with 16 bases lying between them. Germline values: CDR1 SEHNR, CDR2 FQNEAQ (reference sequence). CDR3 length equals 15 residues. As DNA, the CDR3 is TGTGCCAGCAGCACCGGCGGGAAGAGCGCCTACGAGCAGTACTTC. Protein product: CASSTGGKSAYEQYF.